This is a list of T cell receptor beta chains from one sample in a study of technical replicates of blood from four donors. Sequencing used immunoSEQ multiplex PCR; TCRdb keeps in-frame clones, though not all of them. The repertoire consists of around 61,000 clones, with approximately 97% occurring once and the leading ten covering approximately 0.18%. The sequencing sample was made of T cells isolated from PBMCs. These receptors all come from a human donor in good health. The CDR3 runs from the conserved cysteine through the conserved F or W. D genes are given only for firm matches. Clone size is shown for a subset of rows, as once, few, many or a class of expanded clone.

d_call	j_call	v_call	clone_size	cdr3_aa	cdr3_nt
TRBD1	TRBJ1-1	TRBV6-4	NA	CASKSDRAIRAEAFF	TGTGCCAGCAAGTCGGACAGGGCCATTCGCGCTGAAGCTTTCTTT
TRBD2	TRBJ2-1	TRBV4-1	NA	CASSRTSGSLNEQFF	TGCGCCAGCAGCCGGACTAGCGGGAGTCTTAATGAGCAGTTCTTC
TRBD1	TRBJ1-1	TRBV2	once	CASSGPIQGMNTEAFF	TGTGCCAGCAGTGGACCTATACAGGGGATGAACACTGAAGCTTTCTTT
NA	TRBJ2-7	TRBV7-6	NA	CASSPSRVYEQYF	TGTGCCAGCAGCCCCTCGAGGGTCTACGAGCAGTACTTC
NA	TRBJ1-2	TRBV5-1	NA	CASSETRGLTYGYTF	TGCGCCAGCAGCGAGACCAGGGGCCTAACTTATGGCTACACCTTC
TRBD2	TRBJ2-7	TRBV7-9	NA	CASSLSGRSYEQYF	TGTGCCAGCAGCTTAAGCGGGAGATCCTACGAGCAGTACTTC
NA	TRBJ1-2	TRBV7-9	NA	CASSSSYGYTF	TGTGCCAGCAGCTCCTCCTATGGCTACACCTTC
TRBD2	TRBJ2-1	TRBV13	NA	CASSLWGGSMAEQFF	TGTGCCAGCAGCTTATGGGGGGGAAGCATGGCTGAGCAGTTCTTC
NA	TRBJ1-4	TRBV30	NA	CAWSFGPNEKLFF	TGTGCCTGGAGTTTTGGGCCTAATGAAAAACTGTTTTTT
TRBD1	TRBJ1-1	TRBV6-5	NA	CASSIGQGLNTEAFF	TGTGCCAGCAGTATCGGACAGGGGCTGAACACTGAAGCTTTCTTT
NA	TRBJ2-1	TRBV30	once	CAWSVQQFYNEQFF	TGTGCCTGGAGTGTACAACAGTTCTACAATGAGCAGTTCTTC
TRBD2	TRBJ2-7	TRBV27	NA	CASMRTSGKGHEQYF	TGTGCCAGCATGAGGACTAGCGGGAAGGGGCACGAGCAGTACTTC
TRBD2	TRBJ2-5	TRBV9	NA	CASSALLAGGETQYF	TGTGCCAGCAGCGCCCTCCTAGCGGGGGGCGAGACCCAGTACTTC
NA	TRBJ1-2	TRBV11-3	NA	CASQGRQDYGYTF	TGTGCCAGCCAAGGGAGGCAAGACTATGGCTACACCTTC
NA	TRBJ2-2	TRBV4-1	NA	CASSIGTGELFF	TGCGCCAGCAGCATCGGCACCGGGGAGCTGTTTTTT
NA	TRBJ2-5	TRBV11-3	NA	CASSLPPGGETQYF	TGTGCCAGCAGCTTACCCCCCGGGGGAGAGACCCAGTACTTC
NA	TRBJ2-4	TRBV29-1	NA	CSGAQGSTKNIQYF	TGCAGCGGGGCCCAGGGTTCTACCAAAAACATTCAGTACTTC
TRBD1	TRBJ1-1	TRBV18	once	CASSPPGQLNTEAFF	TGTGCCAGCTCACCACCGGGACAGTTGAACACTGAAGCTTTCTTT
TRBD2	TRBJ2-2	TRBV4-1	NA	CASRPSGLNTGELFF	TGCGCCAGCAGACCTAGCGGACTAAACACCGGGGAGCTGTTTTTT
NA	TRBJ1-2	TRBV9	NA	CASSVEGTGFYYGYTF	TGTGCCAGCAGCGTAGAAGGTACAGGGTTCTACTATGGCTACACCTTC
TRBD2	TRBJ2-4	TRBV5-1	NA	CASSLGNSGKDIQYF	TGCGCCAGCAGCTTGGGGAATAGCGGGAAAGACATTCAGTACTTC
NA	TRBJ2-2	TRBV27	once	CASSIDRITGELFF	TGTGCCAGCAGTATTGACAGGATTACCGGGGAGCTGTTTTTT
NA	TRBJ2-7	TRBV7-8	NA	CASSLEDSYEQYF	TGTGCCAGCAGCTTAGAGGACAGCTACGAGCAGTACTTC
NA	TRBJ2-7	TRBV28	NA	CASSGDAGQIYEQYF	TGTGCCAGCAGTGGAGATGCGGGACAGATATACGAGCAGTACTTC
NA	TRBJ1-1	TRBV27	NA	CASKPLAGAYTEAFF	TGTGCCAGCAAACCCCTCGCAGGGGCCTACACTGAAGCTTTCTTT
TRBD1	TRBJ1-2	TRBV6-4	NA	CASSPFQGVNYGYTF	TGTGCCAGCAGTCCCTTCCAGGGGGTGAACTATGGCTACACCTTC